This is a list of T cell receptor beta chains from one sample in a study of patients and donors after allogeneic stem cell transplantation. TCRdb reanalysed the RT-PCR reads using MiXCR and keeps one entry per CDR3 protein. The table lists over 150,000 distinct CDR3 sequences, approximately 30% of them singletons, with 2.5% to 3.5% in the top ten. Sequencing was carried out using blood, either unsorted or a sorted T cell fraction (not recorded which). The receptors come from a human donor who was either an allogeneic HSCT recipient or a stem cell or donor lymphocyte infusion donor (not recorded which). It is not recorded whose cells these are; they may come from a transplant donor. Both conserved end residues are part of each CDR3. The D gene is left open where the match is weak. The listing skips clone size in some rows; elsewhere it reads once, few, many or a size class.

clone size	D gene	V gene	J gene	CDR3 protein	CDR3 DNA
NA	NA	TRBV3-1	TRBJ2-5	CASALAGGKETQYF	TGTGCCAGCGCACTAGCCGGCGGGAAAGAGACCCAGTACTTC
NA	NA	TRBV7-3	TRBJ2-2	CASSSSPGELFF	TGTGCCAGCAGCTCCTCACCCGGGGAGCTGTTTTTT
many	TRBD1	TRBV28	TRBJ1-1	CASRVTGGFMNTEAFF	TGTGCCAGCAGGGTGACAGGGGGCTTCATGAACACTGAAGCTTTCTTT
once	NA	TRBV30	TRBJ2-1	CAWSIGNEQFF	TGTGCCTGGAGTATCGGGAATGAGCAGTTCTTC
NA	NA	TRBV11-2	TRBJ2-5	CATHLGPQETQYF	TGTGCCACCCACCTGGGTCCGCAAGAGACCCAGTACTTC
NA	NA	TRBV18	TRBJ2-5	CASSLITDNQETQYF	TGTGCCAGCTCACTTATTACGGATAACCAAGAGACCCAGTACTTC
many	TRBD1	TRBV4-1	TRBJ1-4	CASSHLDRGGGTNEKLFF	TGCGCCAGCAGCCATCTCGACAGGGGAGGCGGAACTAATGAAAAACTGTTTTTT
NA	NA	TRBV28	TRBJ1-2	CASSSPISGDYGYTF	TGTGCCAGCAGTTCTCCCATTTCAGGGGACTATGGCTACACCTTC
few	NA	TRBV27	TRBJ2-3	CASSLTGEYTQYF	TGTGCCAGCAGTCTGACCGGAGAGTATACGCAGTATTTT
few	TRBD2	TRBV10-3	TRBJ2-3	CAISGTSGATDTQYF	TGTGCCATCAGTGGGACTAGCGGGGCCACAGATACGCAGTATTTT
once	NA	TRBV15	TRBJ2-7	CATSCRQDLYEQYF	TGTGCCACCAGCTGCAGACAGGACTTATACGAGCAGTACTTC
few	TRBD2	TRBV15	TRBJ2-3	CATNKLAGGPHTQYF	TGTGCCACCAACAAACTAGCGGGAGGGCCACATACGCAGTATTTT
few	TRBD2	TRBV6-6	TRBJ2-2	CASSYRLAGGPNTGELFF	TGTGCCAGCAGTTACCGACTAGCGGGAGGGCCGAACACCGGGGAGCTGTTTTTT
NA	NA	TRBV6-2/TRBV6-3	TRBJ2-7	CASSHPLYYEQYF	TGTGCCAGCAGCCACCCCCTCTACTACGAGCAGTACTTC
NA	NA	TRBV7-6	TRBJ2-1	CASSLGEEGTYNEQFF	TGTGCCAGCAGCTTAGGCGAAGAAGGGACCTACAATGAGCAGTTCTTC
NA	NA	TRBV29-1	TRBJ1-3	CSVVGGRAGNTIYF	TGCAGCGTTGTAGGGGGTCGAGCTGGAAACACCATATATTTT
NA	TRBD2	TRBV6-5	TRBJ2-1	CASSYGTSGSDEQFF	TGTGCCAGCAGTTACGGGACTAGCGGGAGCGATGAGCAGTTCTTC
NA	NA	TRBV12-3/TRBV12-4	TRBJ1-2	CASSLGVGGNYGYTF	TGTGCCAGCAGTTTAGGGGTAGGGGGTAACTATGGCTACACCTTC
once	TRBD1	TRBV27	TRBJ1-4	CASSVRDRVPREKLFF	TGTGCCAGCAGTGTCCGGGACAGGGTGCCTAGGGAAAAACTGTTTTTT
NA	NA	TRBV20-1	TRBJ1-5	CSAREGTSNQPQHF	TGCAGTGCTAGAGAGGGGACAAGCAATCAGCCCCAGCATTTT
NA	NA	TRBV3-2	TRBJ2-1	CASSQDREQFF	TGTGCCAGCAGCCAAGACAGGGAGCAGTTCTTC
few	TRBD2	TRBV14	TRBJ2-1	CASSQDRLAVYNEQFF	TGTGCCAGCAGCCAAGATCGTCTAGCGGTCTACAATGAGCAGTTCTTC
many	NA	TRBV29-1	TRBJ1-5	CSVEDQGTRQHF	TGCAGCGTTGAAGATCAAGGCACCCGTCAGCATTTT
NA	NA	TRBV28	TRBJ2-1	CASSLPRWREGSSYNEQFF	TGTGCCAGCAGTTTACCGCGCTGGCGGGAAGGAAGCTCCTACAATGAGCAGTTCTTC
NA	NA	TRBV7-9	TRBJ2-7	CASSRWAYEQYF	TGTGCCAGCAGTCGTTGGGCCTACGAGCAGTACTTC
NA	NA	TRBV7-2	TRBJ1-5	CASSLIGDQPQHF	TGTGCCAGCAGCTTAATCGGTGATCAGCCCCAGCATTTT
many	NA	TRBV29-1	TRBJ1-1	CSVGQVNTEAFF	TGCAGCGTTGGGCAGGTGAACACTGAAGCTTTCTTT
few	NA	TRBV29-1	TRBJ2-5	CSVEAYGDRTGETQYF	TGCAGCGTTGAAGCCTATGGGGACCGAACGGGAGAGACCCAGTACTTC
NA	TRBD2	TRBV12-3/TRBV12-4	TRBJ2-1	CASSPRVAGVSEQFF	TGTGCCAGCAGTCCCCGGGTAGCGGGAGTTTCCGAGCAGTTCTTC
few	TRBD1	TRBV27	TRBJ1-5	CASSSGQVPGGQPQHF	TGTGCCAGCAGTTCGGGACAGGTGCCCGGAGGTCAGCCCCAGCATTTT
NA	TRBD2	TRBV29-1	TRBJ2-1	CSVAPRLARDNEQFF	TGCAGCGTTGCCCCTAGACTAGCGCGAGACAATGAGCAGTTCTTC
few	NA	TRBV27	TRBJ2-7	CASSFAGTYEQYF	TGTGCCAGCAGTTTTGCGGGGACCTACGAGCAGTACTTC
few	TRBD1	TRBV7-9	TRBJ2-1	CASSFSSPDRVGYNEQFF	TGTGCCAGCAGCTTCTCTTCCCCCGACAGGGTGGGTTACAATGAGCAGTTCTTC
NA	NA	TRBV3-1	TRBJ1-1	CASSQTGTNTEAFF	TGTGCCAGCAGCCAAACAGGGACGAACACTGAAGCTTTCTTT
NA	NA	TRBV12-3/TRBV12-4	TRBJ2-3	CASSLPGQNTQYF	TGTGCCAGCAGTTTACCCGGGCAAAATACGCAGTATTTT
NA	TRBD1	TRBV20-1	TRBJ2-7	CSARPTTGTASYEQYF	TGCAGTGCTAGACCCACGACCGGGACAGCGAGCTACGAGCAGTACTTC
few	TRBD1	TRBV24-1	TRBJ1-2	CATSEEGQGDANNYGYTF	TGTGCCACCAGTGAGGAAGGACAGGGGGATGCAAATAACTATGGCTACACCTTC
NA	NA	TRBV5-1	TRBJ1-3	CASSYRPSGNTIYF	TGCGCCAGCAGCTATAGGCCCTCTGGAAACACCATATATTTT
NA	TRBD1	TRBV5-1	TRBJ1-2	CASSLWGQNYGYTF	TGCGCCAGCAGCTTGTGGGGACAGAACTATGGCTACACCTTC
NA	TRBD1	TRBV3-1	TRBJ2-5	CASSETGGWETQYF	TGTGCCAGCAGCGAAACAGGGGGCTGGGAGACCCAGTACTTC